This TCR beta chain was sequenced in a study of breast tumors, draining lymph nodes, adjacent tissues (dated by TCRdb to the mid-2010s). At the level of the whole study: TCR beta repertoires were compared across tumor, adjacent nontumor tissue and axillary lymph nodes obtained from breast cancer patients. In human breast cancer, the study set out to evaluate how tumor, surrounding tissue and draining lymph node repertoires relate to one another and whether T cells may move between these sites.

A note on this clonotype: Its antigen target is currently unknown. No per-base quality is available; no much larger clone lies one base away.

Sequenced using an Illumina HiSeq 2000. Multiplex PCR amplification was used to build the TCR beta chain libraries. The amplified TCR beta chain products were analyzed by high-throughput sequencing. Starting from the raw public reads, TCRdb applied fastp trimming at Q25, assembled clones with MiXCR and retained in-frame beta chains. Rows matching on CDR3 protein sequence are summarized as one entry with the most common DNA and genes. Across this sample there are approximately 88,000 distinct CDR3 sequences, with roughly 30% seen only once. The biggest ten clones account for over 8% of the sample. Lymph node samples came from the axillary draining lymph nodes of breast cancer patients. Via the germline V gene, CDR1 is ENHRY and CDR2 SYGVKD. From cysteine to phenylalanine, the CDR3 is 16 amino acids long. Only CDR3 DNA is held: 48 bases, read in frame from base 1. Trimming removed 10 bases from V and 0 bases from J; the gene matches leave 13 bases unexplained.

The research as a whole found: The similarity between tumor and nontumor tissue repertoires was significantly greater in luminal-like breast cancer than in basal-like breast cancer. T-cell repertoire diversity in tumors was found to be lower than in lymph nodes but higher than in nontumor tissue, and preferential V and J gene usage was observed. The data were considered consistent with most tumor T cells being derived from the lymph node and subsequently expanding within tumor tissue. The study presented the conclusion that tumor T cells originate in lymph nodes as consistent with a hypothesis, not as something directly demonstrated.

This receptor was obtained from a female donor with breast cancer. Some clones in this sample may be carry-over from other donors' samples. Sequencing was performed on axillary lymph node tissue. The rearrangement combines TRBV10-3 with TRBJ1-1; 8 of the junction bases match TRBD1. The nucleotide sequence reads TGTGCCACCTCTTTCGGACAGGGAGACATGAACACTGAAGCTTTCTTT. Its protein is CATSFGQGDMNTEAFF.